The T cell receptor beta chain under discussion was sequenced for a study of T cell changes during pregnancy in multiple sclerosis. Only in-frame clones appear in the TCRdb table, and some are missing; sequencing was by immunoSEQ multiplex PCR. The data show 50,000 to 60,000 clones, 85% to 95% seen once. The V gene's germline CDR1 is SGHDT and CDR2 YYEEEE. Trimming pared 1 base from V and 4 bases from J, leaving 11 bases between. The CDR3 loop spans 14 amino acids. The sample was CD4+ T cells from peripheral blood mononuclear cells, taken in the second trimester of pregnancy. The rearrangement joins TRBV5-6 to TRBJ1-2, with unresolved D. This sequence was found in a female donor with multiple sclerosis, enrolled in a pregnancy study. In nucleotides, the CDR3 is TGTGCCAGCAGCTTGATCAGCGTATCCTATGGCTACACCTTC. Translating gives CASSLISVSYGYTF.